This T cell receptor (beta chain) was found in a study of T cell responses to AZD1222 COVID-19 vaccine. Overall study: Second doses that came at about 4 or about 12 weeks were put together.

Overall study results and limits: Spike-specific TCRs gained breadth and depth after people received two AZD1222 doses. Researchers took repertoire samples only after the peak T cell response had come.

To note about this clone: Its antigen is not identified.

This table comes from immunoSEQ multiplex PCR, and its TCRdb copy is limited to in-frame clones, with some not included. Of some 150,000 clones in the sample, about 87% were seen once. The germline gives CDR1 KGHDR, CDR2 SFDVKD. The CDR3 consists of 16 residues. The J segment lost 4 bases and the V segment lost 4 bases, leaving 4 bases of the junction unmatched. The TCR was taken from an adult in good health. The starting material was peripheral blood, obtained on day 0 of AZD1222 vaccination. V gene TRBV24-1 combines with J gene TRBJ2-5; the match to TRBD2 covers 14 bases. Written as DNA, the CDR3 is TGTGCCACCAGTGACCCGGGACTAGCGGGAGTAGAGACCCAGTACTTC. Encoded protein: CATSDPGLAGVETQYF.